This T cell receptor (beta chain) was sequenced in a study of T cell changes during pregnancy in multiple sclerosis. TCRdb's table, derived via immunoSEQ multiplex PCR, lists solely in-frame clones and lacks some. The table shows about 100,000 clones, with around 93% occurring only once. V shed 0 bases and J 7 bases; nucleotides not matched to a gene: 9. Germline CDR1 reads MNHEY; CDR2 reads SVGAGI. The CDR3 runs to 16 residues. This clonotype was obtained from a female donor with multiple sclerosis, enrolled in a pregnancy study. Sample: peripheral blood, taken after pregnancy. This sequence joins TRBV6-5 and TRBJ2-1, with TRBD1 matching over 7 bases. The CDR3 here is CASSYSQTGFVNEQFF. CDR3 bases: TGTGCCAGCAGTTACTCGCAGACAGGGTTCGTGAATGAGCAGTTCTTC.